The next 5 T cell receptor beta chains were all read from a single sample in a study of shared T cell receptors in the human thymus. The table came from immunoSEQ multiplex PCR; TCRdb's copy has only in-frame clones and leaves some out. The sample lists 540,000 or so clones; approximately 80% were seen once. These data were also filed under a second study, of human thymus T cells.

The sequenced sample was thymocytes. Receptors were obtained from a boy in the first two years of life with a congenital heart defect.

This chain links TRBV5-4 with TRBJ2-5; 12 bases align to TRBD2. The CDR3 extends over 17 amino acids. Germline V gives CDR1 SGHNT, CDR2 YYREEE (reference sequence). Unmatched junction bases numbered 10, after V lost 4 bases and J lost 3 bases. The CDR3 sequence: CASSPISSGRAEETQYF. CDR3 DNA sequence: TGTGCCAGCAGCCCTATTTCTAGCGGGAGGGCCGAAGAGACCCAGTACTTC.

The chain links TRBV27 to TRBJ2-5, with 14 positions matching TRBD2. Germline loops: CDR1 MNHEY, CDR2 SMNVEV (reference sequence). The ends lost 5 bases at V and 2 bases at J; junction bases unmatched: 4. The CDR3 is made up of 16 amino acids. The CDR3 nucleotides are TGTGCCAGCAGTCCTCGACTAGCGGGAGGGCAAGAGACCCAGTACTTC. It encodes CASSPRLAGGQETQYF.

The V gene is TRBV4-3, the J gene TRBJ2-5; the D is unclear. V lost 0 bases and J 2 bases, leaving 10 bases between the germline ends. The CDR3 contains 15 residues. The germline gives CDR1 LGHNA, CDR2 YSLEER. The CDR3 bases are TGCGCCAGCAGCCAAGACCCGCGGCTACAAGAGACCCAGTACTTC. As protein: CASSQDPRLQETQYF.

The rearrangement joins TRBV4-3 to TRBJ2-5, with a tentative D call TRBD1 (6 bases). The CDR3 is 14 amino acids. Germline CDR1 is LGHNA and CDR2 is YSLEER. The V gene lost 4 bases and the J gene lost 3 bases, with 12 bases spanning the gap. The CDR3 coding sequence is TGCGCCAGCAGCCTCGACAGGTTAGAAGAGACCCAGTACTTC. Translation gives CASSLDRLEETQYF.

V usage is TRBV2 and J usage is TRBJ2-7; TRBD1 might be the D (6 bases). With 5 bases removed from V and 6 bases from J, the gap between germline ends came to 14 bases. Germline CDR1 SNHLY, CDR2 FYNNEI. The CDR3 totals 13 residues. CDR3: CASSLGHFSEQYF. As DNA, the CDR3 is TGTGCCAGCAGTTTGGGACATTTCTCCGAGCAGTACTTC.